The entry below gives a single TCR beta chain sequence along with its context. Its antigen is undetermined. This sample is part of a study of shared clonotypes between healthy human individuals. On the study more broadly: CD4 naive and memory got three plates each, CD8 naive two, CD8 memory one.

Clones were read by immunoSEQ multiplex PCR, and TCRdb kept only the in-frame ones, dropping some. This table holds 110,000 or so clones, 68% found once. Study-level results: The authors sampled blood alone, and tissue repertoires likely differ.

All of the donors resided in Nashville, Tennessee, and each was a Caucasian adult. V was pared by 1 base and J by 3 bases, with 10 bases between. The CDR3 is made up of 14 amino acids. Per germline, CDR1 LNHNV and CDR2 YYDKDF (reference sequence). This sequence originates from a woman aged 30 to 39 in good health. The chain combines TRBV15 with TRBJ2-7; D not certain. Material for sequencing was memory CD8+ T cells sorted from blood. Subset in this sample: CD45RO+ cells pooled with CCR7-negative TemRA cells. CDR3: CATSRGKEIYEQYF. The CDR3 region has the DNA TGTGCCACCAGCAGAGGTAAAGAAATCTACGAGCAGTACTTC.